The 26 T cell receptor beta chains reported below all come from one sample, sequenced in a study of CD8 T cell repertoires and HIV-1 epitope variants. No antigen has been identified for these receptors. TCRdb's copy holds only in-frame clones and misses some; the assay was immunoSEQ multiplex PCR. The table includes about 3,100 clones, 69% detected once. Sequenced material: cultured CD8+ T cells derived from PBMCs. These receptors originate from a male donor with HIV.

This clone was picked up a small number of times. CDR3 coding DNA: TGTGCCAGCAGCGCCGGGACAGGATATGGCTACACCTTC. It encodes CASSAGTGYGYTF. The J gene is TRBJ1-2, the V gene TRBV7-8; 8 bases agree with TRBD1. Germline values: CDR1 SGHVS, CDR2 FQNEAQ. The CDR3 runs to 13 residues. Trimming took 5 bases from V and 5 from J; bases not matched to a gene: 4.

The sample holds a few counts of this clone. The chain uses TRBV7-9 and TRBJ2-7; TRBD2 might be the D (6 bases). The CDR3 extends over 14 amino acids. Trimming pared 6 bases from V and 6 bases from J, leaving 18 bases between. The germline V gene has CDR1 SEHNR and CDR2 FQNEAQ (reference sequence). Here the CDR3 DNA reads TGTGCCAGCAGGGCGGGGAGCTTACCCTCCGAGCAGTACTTC. Translated: CASRAGSLPSEQYF.

This chain connects TRBV19 to TRBJ1-5; no definite D call. V was trimmed by 7 bases and J by 2 bases, leaving 12 bases between them. The germline V gene encodes CDR1 LNHDA and CDR2 SQIVND (reference sequence). This CDR3 is 14 amino acids long. The CDR3, as DNA: TGTGCCAGTACTATTTTTAATGGCAATCAGCCCCAGCATTTT. Translated, it gives CASTIFNGNQPQHF. The complete variable domain, with remaining parts taken from reference TRBV19 and TRBJ1-5, reads DGGITQSPKYLFRKEGQNVTLSCEQNLNHDAMYWYRQDPGQGLRLIYYSQIVNDFQKGDIAEGYSVSREKKESFPLTVTSAQKNPTAFYLCASTIFNGNQPQHFGDGTRLSIL.

The chain is built from TRBV29-1 and TRBJ2-1; D is undetermined. Germline lookup yields CDR1 SQVTM and CDR2 ANQGSEA. The length of the CDR3 is 13 residues. V lost 2 bases and J 6 bases, leaving 11 bases between the germline ends. Here the CDR3 reads CSVEPDPGNEQFF. CDR3 nucleotide sequence: TGCAGCGTTGAACCGGACCCTGGCAATGAGCAGTTCTTC.

The chain combines TRBV18 with TRBJ1-2, with a tentative D call TRBD1 (5 bases). Germline V gene lookup returns CDR1 KGHSH and CDR2 LQKENI. The CDR3 runs 18 residues. Trimming removed 3 bases at V and 2 bases at J, with 22 bases between. Here the CDR3 DNA reads TGTGCCAGCTCACCGTTTGAGGGACCAGGGATGAGGAACTATGGCTACACCTTC. Its protein is CASSPFEGPGMRNYGYTF.

V is TRBV5-4 and J is TRBJ2-7; D gene unclear. CDR3 length: 14 residues. Trimming removed 0 bases at V and 2 bases at J, with 9 bases between. The germline gives CDR1 SGHNT, CDR2 YYREEE (reference sequence). This CDR3 reads CASSLEVGTYEQYF. The CDR3 bases are TGTGCCAGCAGCTTGGAGGTAGGGACCTACGAGCAGTACTTC.

V is TRBV28 and J is TRBJ1-1; D is unclear. This CDR3 region has 14 residues. The V gene lost 6 bases and the J gene lost 1 base, with 12 bases spanning the gap. The V gene's germline CDR1 is MDHEN and CDR2 SYDVKM. Here the CDR3 reads CASRPPLQNTEAFF. CDR3 nucleotides: TGTGCCAGCAGGCCCCCCCTCCAGAACACTGAAGCTTTCTTT.

The chain carries TRBV28 and TRBJ1-5; 7 bases are a match to TRBD1. V lost 6 bases and J lost 6; bases outside the gene matches: 17. The CDR3 has 17 residues. Germline loops: CDR1 MDHEN, CDR2 SYDVKM. CDR3 in amino acids: CASSLLGGSGRGQPQHF. CDR3 bases: TGTGCCAGCAGCCTACTAGGGGGCAGTGGGCGAGGTCAGCCCCAGCATTTT.

The chain is built from TRBV15 and TRBJ2-7, with 8 positions matching TRBD1. Unmatched junction bases numbered 12, after V lost 5 bases and J lost 6 bases. The CDR3 totals 15 residues. Germline V gene sequence: CDR1 LNHNV, CDR2 YYDKDF (reference sequence). Here the CDR3 DNA reads TGTGCCACCAGCGATGGGACAGGTGGCATTGGCGAGCAGTACTTC. Protein product: CATSDGTGGIGEQYF.

V gene TRBV6-6 combines with J gene TRBJ2-3; 13 positions match TRBD2. With 6 bases clipped from V and 1 base from J, the junction kept 4 bases outside the gene matches. The CDR3 is 16 residues long. The germline V gene has CDR1 MNHNY and CDR2 SVGAGI (reference sequence). The CDR3 reads CASSYGLAGGTDTQYF. The CDR3 region has the DNA TGTGCCAGCAGCTACGGACTAGCGGGGGGCACAGATACGCAGTATTTT.

This rearrangement joins TRBV28 to TRBJ2-4, with 9 bases that match TRBD1. The J segment lost 7 bases and the V segment lost 8 bases, leaving 3 bases of the junction unmatched. Germline V gives CDR1 MDHEN, CDR2 SYDVKM. The CDR3 runs 12 residues. DNA for the CDR3: TGTGCCAGCTCCGGGACAGGGAACATTCAGTACTTC. The encoded protein is CASSGTGNIQYF.

V gene TRBV27 combines with J gene TRBJ2-1; 8 bases map to TRBD2. V lost 1 base, J lost 6 bases, and 5 bases stayed unmatched. The germline V gene encodes CDR1 MNHEY and CDR2 SMNVEV (reference sequence). The CDR3 contains 15 residues. The CDR3 is CASSLLGLGTNEQFF. CDR3 DNA sequence: TGTGCCAGCAGTTTATTGGGACTAGGTACCAATGAGCAGTTCTTC.

The chain is built from TRBV27 and TRBJ2-1; D might be TRBD1 (6 bases). CDR1 is MNHEY and CDR2 is SMNVEV in the germline V gene (reference sequence). With 5 bases removed from V and 7 bases from J, the gap between germline ends came to 15 bases. This CDR3 region has 14 residues. CDR3 region: CASSLRGSGNEQFF. The CDR3 region has the DNA TGTGCCAGCAGTCTCAGGGGTTCGGGGAATGAGCAGTTCTTC.

The V call is TRBV27, the J call TRBJ2-1, with 11 bases lining up with TRBD1. After removal of 4 bases from V and 0 bases from J, the junction contained 5 bases not matched to a gene. The CDR3 sequence is 17 residues long. The germline CDR1 and CDR2 sequences are MNHEY and SMNVEV (reference sequence). The CDR3 is CASSSGQGVFSYNEQFF. The CDR3 DNA sequence: TGTGCCAGCAGTTCGGGACAGGGGGTCTTCTCCTACAATGAGCAGTTCTTC.

The chain links TRBV6-1 to TRBJ2-5; TRBD2 matches at 7 bases. The V gene end was trimmed by 8 bases and the J gene end by 9 bases; junction bases not matched to a gene: 9. The CDR3 has 12 residues. Germline values: CDR1 MNHNS, CDR2 SASEGT. CDR3 in amino acids: CASFRGGSAQYF. In DNA form, the CDR3 reads TGTGCCAGCTTTAGGGGAGGGTCGGCCCAGTACTTC.

The chain combines TRBV6-5 with TRBJ1-1; D not certain. CDR3 length: 15 residues. Per germline, CDR1 MNHEY and CDR2 SVGAGI. V lost 0 bases and J lost 1, with 9 bases in between. In DNA, the CDR3 is TGTGCCAGCAGTTACTCGATCGGAGGGAACACTGAAGCTTTCTTT. It encodes CASSYSIGGNTEAFF.

The chain recombines TRBV5-6 with TRBJ2-7, with D tentatively TRBD2 (5 bases). V lost 0 bases to trimming and J lost 4 bases, with 17 bases between them. From germline, CDR1 is SGHDT and CDR2 YYEEEE. The length of the CDR3 is 16 residues. The CDR3: CASSLGPSLGDYEQYF. The CDR3 bases are TGTGCCAGCAGCTTGGGGCCTTCTTTGGGAGATTACGAGCAGTACTTC.

The J gene is TRBJ1-1, the V gene TRBV4-3, with no clear D. CDR3 length equals 16 residues. Per the germline V gene, CDR1 is LGHNA and CDR2 is YSLEER. Trimming cost V 1 base and J 3 bases, with 15 bases left between them. CDR3 sequence: CASSQVGGRGDTEAFF. CDR3 DNA: TGCGCCAGCAGCCAAGTGGGAGGGAGAGGAGACACTGAAGCTTTCTTT.

The rearrangement joins TRBV11-2 to TRBJ2-7; D remains unclear. This CDR3 comprises 15 residues. V was cut by 4 bases and J by 3 bases, with 16 bases left in between. Germline V gene data show CDR1 as SGHAT and CDR2 as FQNNGV. CDR3: CASSSFGLDFYEQYF. For the CDR3, the DNA is TGTGCCAGCAGCTCATTCGGGCTAGACTTCTACGAGCAGTACTTC.

The V call is TRBV7-9, the J call TRBJ2-1, with D perhaps matching TRBD1 (6 bases). Between the trimmed V and J ends, which lost 1 base and 2 bases, there was a span of 9 bases. Germline V lookup: CDR1 SEHNR, CDR2 FQNEAQ (reference sequence). There are 15 residues in the CDR3. As DNA, the CDR3 is TGTGCCAGCAGCTTAGGGGGGCTACCCTACAATGAGCAGTTCTTC. This encodes CASSLGGLPYNEQFF.

The V gene is TRBV10-1, the J gene TRBJ2-1; D gene ambiguous. V was cut by 6 bases and J by 8 bases, with 17 bases left in between. From germline, CDR1 is WNHNN and CDR2 SYGVQD (reference sequence). CDR3 size: 14 residues. The CDR3 nucleotides are TGCGCCAGCAGCGACCCTCTTAGGACGGATGAGCAGTTCTTC. Translating it yields CASSDPLRTDEQFF.

This clone was counted only a few times. V is TRBV25-1 and J is TRBJ1-2, with D unresolved. V was trimmed by 3 bases and J by 3 bases, leaving 11 bases between them. CDR1 MGHDK and CDR2 SYGVNS come from the germline V gene. The CDR3 covers 14 residues. This CDR3 reads CASSDPTEDYGYTF. The CDR3 nucleotides read TGTGCCAGCAGTGATCCGACTGAGGACTATGGCTACACCTTC.

The chain is built from TRBV19 and TRBJ1-1; D is undetermined. CDR3 length equals 16 residues. Per germline, CDR1 LNHDA and CDR2 SQIVND (reference sequence). The ends were cut back, 3 bases at V and 0 bases at J, with 14 bases in the middle. CDR3 region: CASSIKAVGMNTEAFF. The CDR3 DNA reads as TGTGCCAGTAGTATCAAGGCGGTAGGAATGAACACTGAAGCTTTCTTT.

This rearrangement joins TRBV10-2 to TRBJ2-4; D possibly corresponds to TRBD2 (5 bases). The CDR3 runs to 13 residues. The germline V gene has CDR1 WSHSY and CDR2 SAAADI. Trimming removed 4 bases at V and 2 bases at J, with 6 bases between. CDR3 nucleotides: TGCGCCAGCAGTGCGGGGACCAAAAACATTCAGTACTTC. It specifies CASSAGTKNIQYF.

The J gene is TRBJ2-7, the V gene TRBV7-9, with a tentative D call TRBD2 (7 bases). Trimming removed 1 base from V and 0 bases from J, with 13 bases in between. There are 16 residues in the CDR3. CDR1 and CDR2 from the germline V gene are SEHNR and FQNEAQ (reference sequence). DNA of the CDR3: TGTGCCAGCAGCTTAGATGTCGGGGGGCCCTCCTACGAGCAGTACTTC. Translated, it gives CASSLDVGGPSYEQYF.

The J gene is TRBJ2-5, the V gene TRBV5-6; D may be TRBD1 or TRBD2 (7 bases each). The CDR3 is made up of 15 amino acids. V was trimmed by 4 bases and J by 5 bases, leaving 18 bases between them. CDR1 is SGHDT and CDR2 is YYEEEE in the germline V gene. The CDR3 nucleotides are TGTGCCAGCAGCCCGGGGAGGGGGCTGGGGGAGACCCAGTACTTC. Translated: CASSPGRGLGETQYF.